The 25 T cell receptor beta chains in this list originate from one sample, sequenced in a study of T cell repertoires in cytomegalovirus infection. What these receptors recognize is not known. TCRdb processed the reads anew with MiXCR; each CDR3 protein has one entry. The data contain 650,000 to 900,000 distinct CDR3 sequences, about 28% of them singletons. Here the sequenced sample was cultured CD8+ T cells from PBMCs, taken from culture after CMV antigen stimulation. The receptors originated from a human donor in good health (CMV status not recorded). Some clones in this sample may be carry-over from other donors' samples.

In this sample, this clonotype turned up many times. The rearrangement uses TRBV10-3 and TRBJ2-7, with D tentatively TRBD2 (5 bases). CDR3 length: 13 residues. V lost 6 bases and J 6 bases, leaving 15 bases between the germline ends. The germline V gene encodes CDR1 ENHRY and CDR2 SYGVKD. In nucleotides, the CDR3 is TGTGCCATCAGCCCGGGCCTCGGAGGCGAGCAGTACGTC. This encodes CAISPGLGGEQYV.

The genes are TRBV7-9 and TRBJ2-2, with unresolved D. CDR1 is SEHNR, CDR2 FQNEAQ, per germline (reference sequence). The CDR3 has 12 amino acids. V was pared by 5 bases and J by 6 bases, with 7 bases between. The CDR3 coding sequence is TGTGCCAGCAGCCCTCCCCCCGGGGAGCTGTTTTTT. As protein: CASSPPPGELFF.

The J gene is TRBJ2-1, the V gene TRBV15; 12 bases are a match to TRBD2. Trimming at V came to 0 bases and at J to 7 bases, leaving 1 base not matched to a gene. The CDR3 spans 15 residues. Germline V gene sequence: CDR1 LNHNV, CDR2 YYDKDF (reference sequence). The CDR3 region is CATSRDGLAGNEQFF. The CDR3 nucleotides read TGTGCCACCAGCAGAGATGGACTAGCGGGGAATGAGCAGTTCTTC.

V usage is TRBV27 and J usage is TRBJ2-2; possibly TRBD1 or TRBD2 for D (5 bases each). CDR1 and CDR2 from the germline V gene are MNHEY and SMNVEV (reference sequence). The CDR3 is 16 amino acids. V lost 4 bases to trimming and J lost 0 bases, with 12 bases between them. The CDR3 region has the DNA TGTGCCAGCAGTTGGGGGACCCTAGCGAACACCGGGGAGCTGTTTTTT. Translation: CASSWGTLANTGELFF.

This clonotype was recorded a few times. The CDR3 region is CASSYLWEGTDTQYF. The CDR3 nucleotides read TGTGCCAGCAGTTATTTGTGGGAGGGCACAGATACGCAGTATTTT. The chain carries TRBV6-5 and TRBJ2-3, with D perhaps matching TRBD2 (6 bases). Germline-derived CDR1 and CDR2 are MNHEY and SVGAGI. The CDR3 has 15 amino acids. V lost 3 bases and J lost 1, with 11 bases in between.

V is TRBV7-6 and J is TRBJ2-2; 8 bases map to TRBD1. J gave up 1 base and V 5 bases, and 6 bases lay outside the gene matches. CDR3 length: 16 residues. Per the germline V gene, CDR1 is SGHVS and CDR2 is FNYEAQ. CDR3 coding DNA: TGTGCCAGCAGCCCTGGACAGGGCCTGAACACCGGGGAGCTGTTTTTT. Encoded protein: CASSPGQGLNTGELFF.

This clonotype is a singleton in its sample. J is TRBJ1-1 and V is TRBV4-1, with D unclear. V was clipped by 4 bases and J by 4 bases, with 13 bases between them. The CDR3 extends over 14 amino acids. From germline, CDR1 is MGHRA and CDR2 YSYEKL. CDR3 protein: CASSLTDQGTEAFF. The CDR3 bases are TGCGCCAGCAGCCTCACCGACCAAGGCACTGAAGCTTTCTTT.

The CDR3 is CASTLPGDTDTQYF. CDR3 nucleotide sequence: TGCGCCAGCACTCTGCCCGGGGACACAGATACGCAGTATTTT. J is TRBJ2-3 and V is TRBV5-1; tentatively, D is TRBD2 (5 bases). V was clipped by 6 bases and J by 2 bases, with 13 bases between them. Germline values: CDR1 SGHRS, CDR2 YFSETQ. This CDR3 is 14 amino acids long.

The chain joins TRBV6-2 or TRBV6-3 to TRBJ2-3; D call uncertain. Germline values: CDR1 MNHEY, CDR2 SVGEGT. The CDR3 is 13 amino acids. The germline V and J ends were trimmed by 4 bases and 5 bases, with 10 bases remaining between them. In DNA, the CDR3 is TGTGCCAGCAGTTGGGAAGTGATAGATACGCAGTATTTT. This encodes CASSWEVIDTQYF.

The count of this clonotype is one. Just one base apart from a much larger clone, this may be a read error. V gene TRBV5-3 combines with J gene TRBJ2-2; 9 bases match TRBD2. TRBV5-3 is annotated as an ORF whose role is uncertain. This CDR3 contains 14 residues. DNA for the CDR3: TGTGCCAGCAGCTCCGGGACTAGCTCCGGGGAGCTGTTTTTT. Translation: CASSSGTSSGELFF.

This clonotype was recorded a few times. The rearrangement joins TRBV14 to TRBJ2-7; D assignment may be TRBD1 or TRBD2 (5 bases each). V was pared by 8 bases and J by 0 bases, with 11 bases between. The germline V gene has CDR1 SGHDN and CDR2 FVKESK. The CDR3 is 13 amino acids. The CDR3 spells CASRAGSSYEQYF. The CDR3 bases are TGTGCCAGCCGCGCAGGGAGCTCCTACGAGCAGTACTTC.

The rearrangement joins TRBV5-4 to TRBJ2-1; D perhaps matches TRBD1 (6 bases). The CDR3 is 13 amino acids. Germline CDR1 SGHNT, CDR2 YYREEE (reference sequence). Trimming left V 9 bases short and J 4 bases short, with 14 bases between. The CDR3: CANSLDSYNEQFF. The CDR3 DNA follows: TGTGCCAACAGTCTGGACAGTTACAATGAGCAGTTCTTC.

The V gene is TRBV6-5, the J gene TRBJ2-2; D is possibly TRBD1 or TRBD2 (5 bases each). The CDR3 consists of 15 residues. Per germline, CDR1 MNHEY and CDR2 SVGAGI. Trimming shortened V by 0 bases and J by 6 bases, and 11 bases separated the two germline ends. The CDR3 DNA sequence: TGTGCCAGCAGTTACTCTACTGGGGGATCCGGGGAGCTGTTTTTT. Encoded protein: CASSYSTGGSGELFF.

The sample holds a few counts of this clonotype. The CDR3 protein is CASRGGYGTDTQYF. DNA for the CDR3: TGTGCCAGCAGAGGGGGGTACGGCACAGATACGCAGTATTTT. The rearrangement joins TRBV7-8 to TRBJ2-3; perhaps D is TRBD1 or TRBD2 (6 bases each). The V gene lost 6 bases and the J gene lost 1 base, with 11 bases spanning the gap. Germline V gene sequence: CDR1 SGHVS, CDR2 FQNEAQ. The CDR3 runs 14 residues.

This clonotype was seen many times. The chain couples TRBV28 to TRBJ2-5; TRBD2 matches 11 bases. V trimming: 6 bases; J trimming: 4 bases; junction bases outside the gene matches: 7. The CDR3 totals 15 residues. The germline V gene has CDR1 MDHEN and CDR2 SYDVKM. CDR3 coding DNA: TGTGCCAGCAGCTTTAGCGGGGGGGTTCGAGAGACCCAGTACTTC. Translation: CASSFSGGVRETQYF.

J is TRBJ1-4 and V is TRBV2, with a tentative D call TRBD1 (5 bases). The germline CDR1 and CDR2 sequences are SNHLY and FYNNEI. The germline V and J ends were trimmed by 8 bases and 3 bases, with 16 bases remaining between them. This CDR3 is built from 15 residues. CDR3 nucleotides: TGTGCCAGCGTTACGAGGGACGGCGCTAATGAAAAACTGTTTTTT. Residues: CASVTRDGANEKLFF.

The rearrangement joins TRBV15 to TRBJ2-3; 7 nucleotides align to TRBD2. V lost 1 base to trimming and J lost 0 bases; unmatched junction nucleotides: 1. The germline V gene has CDR1 LNHNV and CDR2 YYDKDF (reference sequence). This CDR3 region has 15 residues. The CDR3 DNA reads as TGTGCCACCAGCAGAGCTAGCGGTAGCACAGATACGCAGTATTTT. This translates into CATSRASGSTDTQYF.

V gene TRBV27 combines with J gene TRBJ2-1; D perhaps matches TRBD2 (5 bases). CDR1 and CDR2 (germline): MNHEY, SMNVEV (reference sequence). Deletions cut 7 bases from V and 2 bases from J, with 15 bases between. The CDR3 is 15 amino acids. The CDR3 region has the DNA TGTGCCAGCAAAGAGATTGGGAGTCCCTACAATGAGCAGTTCTTC. This translates into CASKEIGSPYNEQFF.

At least ten counts were recorded for this clonotype. CDR3 nucleotides: TGTGCCAGCAGCTCCACTTCCGACAGCTACAATGAGCAGTTCTTC. This encodes CASSSTSDSYNEQFF. V usage is TRBV7-8 and J usage is TRBJ2-1, with a weak D call TRBD1 (5 bases). CDR3 length: 15 residues. The ends were cut back, 4 bases at V and 3 bases at J, with 13 bases in the middle. The germline V gene encodes CDR1 SGHVS and CDR2 FQNEAQ.

The CDR3 loop reads CAISGGNKPGELFF. In DNA form, the CDR3 reads TGTGCCATCAGTGGGGGGAACAAACCCGGGGAGCTGTTTTTT. V and J are TRBV10-3 and TRBJ2-2; D is tentatively TRBD1 or TRBD2 (5 bases each). Germline V gene sequence: CDR1 ENHRY, CDR2 SYGVKD. The CDR3 contains 14 residues. V was clipped by 4 bases and J by 6 bases, with 12 bases between them.

The chain carries TRBV7-9 and TRBJ1-1; D might be TRBD1 (6 bases). Germline assignment: CDR1 SEHNR and CDR2 FQNEAQ (reference sequence). The CDR3 is made up of 15 amino acids. V lost 5 bases to trimming and J lost 3 bases, with 16 bases between them. CDR3 sequence reads: CASSPFWGLDTEAFF. Here the CDR3 DNA reads TGTGCCAGCAGCCCATTTTGGGGGCTCGACACTGAAGCTTTCTTT.

CDR3 amino acids: CASSEDRGYSEQFF. The DNA of the CDR3 is TGTGCCAGCTCAGAGGACAGGGGGTACTCTGAGCAGTTCTTC. The chain couples TRBV18 to TRBJ2-1; TRBD1 aligns across 10 bases. Unmatched junction bases numbered 7, after V lost 5 bases and J lost 9 bases. The CDR3 spans 14 residues. Germline values: CDR1 KGHSH, CDR2 LQKENI.

The table lists this clonotype with a few counts. This chain connects TRBV6-8 to TRBJ1-1; 7 bases align to TRBD1. The CDR3 covers 16 residues. V shed 0 bases and J 4 bases; nucleotides not matched to a gene: 8. Germline V gene lookup returns CDR1 MNHGY and CDR2 SAAAGT. The CDR3 bases are TGTGCCAGCAGTTACTCCCCACAGGGGAGCAGCACTGAAGCTTTCTTT. This translates into CASSYSPQGSSTEAFF.

The chain uses TRBV20-1 and TRBJ2-1, with 13 nucleotides matching TRBD2. Germline V gene lookup returns CDR1 DFQATT and CDR2 SNEGSKA (reference sequence). Trimming at V came to 6 bases and at J to 0 bases, leaving 8 bases not matched to a gene. The CDR3 is 17 residues long. The DNA of the CDR3 is TGCAGTGCCCCGGGACTAGCGGGGCCGAGCTCCTACAATGAGCAGTTCTTC. It is translated as CSAPGLAGPSSYNEQFF.

The rearrangement joins TRBV9 to TRBJ2-1; 7 positions match TRBD1. This CDR3 contains 15 residues. V gave up 4 bases and J gave up 7 bases; unmatched junction bases: 11. Germline-derived CDR1 and CDR2 are SGDLS and YYNGEE. The DNA of the CDR3 is TGTGCCAGCAGCCTAGGGGGACAGCGTACGAATGAGCAGTTCTTC. This gives the protein CASSLGGQRTNEQFF.